This TCR beta chain is drawn from a study of blood T cells in healthy people across ages. Whole-study findings and limits: It was the long-lived donors that had more naive CD4+ cells and higher diversity than aged donors. Strong correlation was found linking TCR beta diversity to naive T cell percentage.

Sample-barcoded 5' priming and a J-beta primer mix drove a second PCR of roughly 6 to 12 cycles. TCRdb re-called the 5' RACE reads through MiXCR, storing one row per CDR3 protein. The sample records over 600,000 distinct CDR3 sequences, over 40% being singletons. Comments on this clonotype: Its antigen is not known.

Sample: blood. The source of this sequence is a man aged 80 or over in good health.

The CDR3 spells CASSRSGGNEQFF. Here the CDR3 DNA reads TGTGCCAGCAGTCGATCAGGGGGCAATGAGCAGTTCTTC. The chain links TRBV7-9 to TRBJ2-1; 7 nucleotides match TRBD1. V lost 6 bases, J lost 6 bases, and 5 bases stayed unmatched. Germline CDR1 SEHNR, CDR2 FQNEAQ (reference sequence). The CDR3 has 13 amino acids. The whole variable domain, remainder taken from reference TRBV7-9 and TRBJ2-1, is DTGVSQNPRHKITKRGQNVTFRCDPISEHNRLYWYRQTLGQGPEFLTYFQNEAQLEKSRLLSDRFSAERPKGSFSTLEIQRTEQGDSAMYLCASSRSGGNEQFFGPGTRLTVL.